This entry lists 23 T cell receptor beta chains sequenced from one sample in a study of blood T cell repertoires in COVID-19. Method: immunoSEQ multiplex PCR; TCRdb's copy keeps in-frame clones and lacks some. The data contain roughly 320,000 clones, about nine tenths of them seen just once; the ten biggest clones take up 3.5% to 4.5%. Sample: PBMCs or T cells enriched from blood (not recorded which). The receptors here all came from a man aged 25 to 40 who had recovered from COVID-19.

V usage is TRBV24-1 and J usage is TRBJ1-1; a weak D match, TRBD1 (5 bases). Germline V gives CDR1 KGHDR, CDR2 SFDVKD. The CDR3 has 13 residues. V was clipped by 5 bases and J by 1 base, with 7 bases between them. CDR3 amino acids: CATSGTGNTEAFF. CDR3 nucleotide sequence: TGTGCCACCAGTGGTACAGGGAACACTGAAGCTTTCTTT.

The CDR3 is CASSSGVGNTIYF. DNA of the CDR3: TGTGCCAGCAGCTCAGGGGTAGGAAACACCATATATTTT. The chain combines TRBV7-2 with TRBJ1-3, with a tentative D call TRBD1 (6 bases). Trimming took 4 bases from V and 4 from J, leaving 8 bases between them. CDR1 and CDR2 (germline): SGHTA, FQGNSA. The CDR3 is made up of 13 amino acids.

The V gene is TRBV6-5, the J gene TRBJ1-1; 7 nucleotides agree with TRBD1. CDR1 is MNHEY, CDR2 SVGAGI, per germline. The CDR3 covers 12 residues. Germline trimming cut 6 bases from V and 8 bases from J; bases unmatched to any gene: 6. The CDR3 is CASRNTDREAFF. In DNA form, the CDR3 reads TGTGCCAGCAGGAACACGGACAGGGAAGCTTTCTTT.

The V and J genes are TRBV4-1 and TRBJ1-6; 7 bases map to TRBD1. This CDR3 has 18 amino acids. With 2 bases clipped from V and 0 bases from J, the junction kept 7 bases outside the gene matches. The germline V gene encodes CDR1 MGHRA and CDR2 YSYEKL. CDR3 sequence: CASSQYSRGSSYNSPLHF. The CDR3 DNA reads as TGCGCCAGCAGCCAATATTCCAGGGGGAGCTCCTATAATTCACCCCTCCACTTT.

The chain links TRBV6-4 to TRBJ1-2; D is perhaps TRBD1 (6 bases). The CDR3 consists of 13 residues. Germline assignment: CDR1 MRHNA and CDR2 SNTAGT. With 4 bases removed from V and 7 bases from J, the gap between germline ends came to 13 bases. The CDR3 DNA reads as TGTGCCAGCAGTGCCTGGACAGTCCCTGGCTACACCTTC. Its protein is CASSAWTVPGYTF.

The CDR3 sequence: CASSYLTGTHGYTF. The DNA for the CDR3 is TGCGCCAGCAGCTATCTTACAGGGACCCATGGCTACACCTTC. The rearrangement links TRBV5-1 to TRBJ1-2; TRBD1 is a possible D gene (6 bases). The germline CDR1 and CDR2 sequences are SGHRS and YFSETQ. The CDR3 loop spans 14 amino acids. The V and J ends lost 3 bases and 6 bases respectively, with 15 bases between them.

V is TRBV12-3 or TRBV12-4 and J is TRBJ2-3; D call uncertain. Trimming left V 6 bases short and J 6 bases short, with 10 bases between. The CDR3 is 12 residues long. CDR3 protein: CASSLNPDTQYF. In DNA, the CDR3 is TGTGCCAGCAGCCTAAATCCTGATACGCAGTATTTT.

The chain links TRBV24-1 to TRBJ2-3; D gene ambiguous. CDR3 length equals 13 residues. V lost 4 bases and J lost 6, with 10 bases in between. Germline V gene lookup returns CDR1 KGHDR and CDR2 SFDVKD. The CDR3 DNA is TGTGCCACCAGTGACCCCTTAGCCGATACGCAGTATTTT. Its protein product is CATSDPLADTQYF.

The rearrangement joins TRBV2 to TRBJ1-5, with D tentatively TRBD1 (5 bases). Between the trimmed V and J ends, which lost 3 bases and 1 base, there was a span of 10 bases. The CDR3 runs to 15 residues. Germline CDR1 and CDR2: SNHLY and FYNNEI. This CDR3 is CASSDSAGSNQPQHF. CDR3 bases: TGTGCCAGCAGTGATTCGGCAGGGAGCAATCAGCCCCAGCATTTT. Based on the CDR3 plus reference TRBV2 and TRBJ1-5, the full variable domain is EPEVTQTPSHQVTQMGQEVILRCVPISNHLYFYWYRQILGQKVEFLVSFYNNEISEKSEIFDDQFSVERPDGSNFTLKIRSTKLEDSAMYFCASSDSAGSNQPQHFGDGTRLSIL.

This chain joins TRBV5-1 and TRBJ1-2; D is possibly TRBD1 (6 bases). The CDR3 has 14 residues. Germline values: CDR1 SGHRS, CDR2 YFSETQ. The germline V and J ends were trimmed by 10 bases and 3 bases, with 19 bases remaining between them. The CDR3 is CARTRGGRDYGYTF. CDR3 in DNA: TGCGCCCGAACCCGGGGGGGGCGGGACTATGGCTACACCTTC.

The J gene is TRBJ2-7, the V gene TRBV30, with D tentatively TRBD2 (6 bases). Germline V lookup: CDR1 GTSNPN, CDR2 SVGIG (reference sequence). The V gene lost 2 bases and the J gene lost 2 bases, with 13 bases spanning the gap. The CDR3 loop spans 14 amino acids. In DNA form, the CDR3 reads TGTGCCTGGAGTAGCGGGCGGGAAGCCTACGAGCAGTACTTC. This sequence encodes CAWSSGREAYEQYF. The entire variable domain, with the rest obtained from reference TRBV30 and TRBJ2-7, is as follows: SQTIHQWPATLVQPVGSPLSLECTVEGTSNPNLYWYRQAAGRGLQLLFYSVGIGQISSEVPQNLSASRPQDRQFILSSKKLLLSDSGFYLCAWSSGREAYEQYFGPGTRLTVT.

The rearrangement uses TRBV30 and TRBJ2-7; TRBD1 aligns across 9 bases. Trimming removed 3 bases from V and 4 bases from J; junction bases left unmatched: 10. Looked up from germline, CDR1 is GTSNPN and CDR2 is SVGIG (reference sequence). CDR3 length: 15 residues. Here the CDR3 reads CAWSPRGTGRYEQYF. In nucleotides, the CDR3 is TGTGCCTGGAGCCCTAGGGGGACAGGGAGGTACGAGCAGTACTTC.

The gene calls are TRBV19 and TRBJ2-5; TRBD1 agrees at 7 bases. Germline trimming cut 0 bases from V and 1 base from J; bases unmatched to any gene: 5. CDR3 length equals 16 residues. Germline CDR1 reads LNHDA; CDR2 reads SQIVND (reference sequence). The CDR3 here is CASSIDINRGQETQYF. In DNA form, the CDR3 reads TGTGCCAGTAGTATAGATATAAACAGGGGCCAAGAGACCCAGTACTTC. The full variable domain, completed using reference TRBV19 and TRBJ2-5, is DGGITQSPKYLFRKEGQNVTLSCEQNLNHDAMYWYRQDPGQGLRLIYYSQIVNDFQKGDIAEGYSVSREKKESFPLTVTSAQKNPTAFYLCASSIDINRGQETQYFGPGTRLLVL.

The CDR3 is CAMIRVGNTIYF. CDR3 bases: TGTGCCATGATCAGGGTTGGAAACACCATATATTTT. The chain is built from TRBV19 and TRBJ1-3; tentatively, D is TRBD1 (5 bases). V shed 10 bases and J shed 3 bases, with 10 bases lying between them. The CDR3 covers 12 residues. The germline V gene has CDR1 LNHDA and CDR2 SQIVND (reference sequence). The whole variable domain, filled in from reference TRBV19 and TRBJ1-3, reads DGGITQSPKYLFRKEGQNVTLSCEQNLNHDAMYWYRQDPGQGLRLIYYSQIVNDFQKGDIAEGYSVSREKKESFPLTVTSAQKNPTAFYLCAMIRVGNTIYFGEGSWLTVV.

This clone was seen more than once but under ten times. The chain couples TRBV5-1 to TRBJ1-2; 8 bases are shared with TRBD1. The CDR3 is 15 amino acids. In germline, CDR1 is SGHRS, CDR2 YFSETQ. J lost 6 bases, V lost 5 bases, and 12 bases had no gene match. Here the CDR3 DNA reads TGCGCCAGCAGACCTAGACAGGGGAAGGGGGATGGCTACACCTTC. Protein sequence: CASRPRQGKGDGYTF.

This clone was observed a few times. The chain recombines TRBV5-1 with TRBJ1-2; D is undetermined. The V and J ends lost 2 bases and 2 bases respectively, with 4 bases between them. Germline values: CDR1 SGHRS, CDR2 YFSETQ. The CDR3 sequence is 12 residues long. The chain's CDR3 is CASSFRNYGYTF. The CDR3 DNA is TGCGCCAGCAGCTTCAGGAACTATGGCTACACCTTC.

The chain is built from TRBV4-1 and TRBJ1-1; 7 bases line up with TRBD1. The germline gives CDR1 MGHRA, CDR2 YSYEKL. V dropped 1 base and J dropped 2; count of bases not matched to a gene: 7. The CDR3 sequence is 16 residues long. CDR3 sequence: CASSQAVNRGNTEAFF. The CDR3 nucleotides are TGCGCCAGCAGCCAAGCAGTGAACAGGGGTAACACTGAAGCTTTCTTT.

The genes are TRBV6-1 and TRBJ2-1; D may be TRBD1 (6 bases). Trimming removed 4 bases at V and 5 bases at J, with 18 bases between. In germline, CDR1 is MNHNS, CDR2 SASEGT. CDR3 length equals 16 residues. The CDR3 DNA is TGTGCCAGCAGTGGGATCGGGACACCGTCAAACAATGAGCAGTTCTTC. Encoded protein: CASSGIGTPSNNEQFF.

The rearrangement uses TRBV28 and TRBJ2-7; 12 positions agree with TRBD1. The trim removed 4 bases at V and 6 bases at J, leaving 7 bases unmatched. Per germline, CDR1 MDHEN and CDR2 SYDVKM. CDR3 length: 15 residues. The CDR3 coding sequence is TGTGCCAGCAGTTCTTCCGGGACAGGGGGCTCCGAGCAGTACTTC. This translates into CASSSSGTGGSEQYF.

This clone has a handful of counts. V and J are TRBV10-3 and TRBJ2-7, with unresolved D. Germline values: CDR1 ENHRY, CDR2 SYGVKD. The CDR3 is 14 residues long. Trimming cost V 3 bases and J 2 bases, with 11 bases left between them. CDR3 in amino acids: CAISDTFEAYEQYF. In DNA form, the CDR3 reads TGTGCCATCAGTGATACTTTCGAGGCCTACGAGCAGTACTTC.

The V gene is TRBV27, the J gene TRBJ2-2, with D possibly matching TRBD2 (5 bases). V gave up 8 bases and J gave up 7 bases, with 14 bases separating them. From germline, CDR1 is MNHEY and CDR2 SMNVEV (reference sequence). The CDR3 is 13 residues long. CDR3 in DNA: TGTGCCAGCGGGGAGCTCCATGACGGGGAGCTGTTTTTT. Its translation: CASGELHDGELFF.

The sample holds one count of this clone. The chain uses TRBV27 and TRBJ1-1; D gene uncertain. This CDR3 comprises 15 residues. Germline values: CDR1 MNHEY, CDR2 SMNVEV (reference sequence). Deletions cut 2 bases from V and 4 bases from J, with 14 bases between. The CDR3 sequence is CASSLTLRAGTEAFF. In DNA form, the CDR3 reads TGTGCCAGCAGTTTAACACTAAGGGCGGGCACTGAAGCTTTCTTT.

Written as DNA, the CDR3 is TGTGCCAGTAGTTCCCGCGGAGCGGGGAGTGTAGAGACCCAGTACTTC. The encoded protein is CASSSRGAGSVETQYF. J is TRBJ2-5 and V is TRBV19, with 7 bases that match TRBD2. This CDR3 region has 16 residues. The germline gives CDR1 LNHDA, CDR2 SQIVND (reference sequence). V was clipped by 5 bases and J by 4 bases; unmatched bases: 13.